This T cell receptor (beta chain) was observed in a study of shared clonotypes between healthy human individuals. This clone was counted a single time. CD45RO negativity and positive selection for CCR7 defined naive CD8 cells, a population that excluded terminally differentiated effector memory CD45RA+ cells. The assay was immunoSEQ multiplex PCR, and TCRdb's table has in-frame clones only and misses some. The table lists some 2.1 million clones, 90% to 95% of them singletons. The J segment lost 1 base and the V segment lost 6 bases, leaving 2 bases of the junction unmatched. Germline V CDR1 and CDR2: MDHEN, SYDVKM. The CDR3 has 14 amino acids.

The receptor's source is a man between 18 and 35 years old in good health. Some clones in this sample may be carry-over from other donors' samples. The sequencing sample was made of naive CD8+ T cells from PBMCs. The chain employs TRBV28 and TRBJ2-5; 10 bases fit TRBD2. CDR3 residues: CASRGLAVQETQYF. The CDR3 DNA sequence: TGTGCCAGCAGAGGACTAGCGGTCCAAGAGACCCAGTACTTC. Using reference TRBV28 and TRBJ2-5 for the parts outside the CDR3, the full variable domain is DVKVTQSSRYLVKRTGEKVFLECVQDMDHENMFWYRQDPGLGLRLIYFSYDVKMKEKGDIPEGYSVSREKKERFSLILESASTNQTSMYLCASRGLAVQETQYFGPGTRLLVL.